This T cell receptor beta chain was profiled in a study of Ad26.COV2.S vaccination and SARS-CoV-2 variants. Study at large: Ad26.COV2.S, an intramuscular injection, was given once or twice 56 days apart.

Study-wide results and caveats: Estimates derived from TCR breadth and depth analyses may have underestimated total T cell responses. CD8+ and CD4+ T cells specific for spike reportedly responded with substantial breadth after vaccination.

From germline, CDR1 is SEHNR and CDR2 FQNEAQ (reference sequence). This CDR3 is 15 amino acids long. Trimming removed 6 bases from V and 2 bases from J, with 14 bases in between. Assay: immunoSEQ multiplex PCR; the TCRdb copy retains only in-frame clones and omits some. The data hold roughly 380,000 clones, with 88% observed a single time. Treatment defined: about 20 received Ad26.COV2.S at low or high dose, single or two shots; about five received placebo; per-sample allocation not given. At day 63 after the first vaccine or placebo injection, samples were drawn. An 18-55-year-old adult in Boston served as donor. This clone was detected only a few times. The antigen is not known.

Sequencing was performed on peripheral blood, taken in a trial of Ad26.COV2.S vaccine versus placebo. The rearrangement joins TRBV7-9 to TRBJ2-1; TRBD1 or TRBD2 may be the D gene (5 bases each). The sequence was obtained from a person between 18 and 60 years old who received the Ad26.COV2.S COVID-19 vaccine or a placebo. The CDR3 DNA reads as TGTGCCAGCAGTAGCCGGGACCCGCCCTACAATGAGCAGTTCTTC. The encoded protein is CASSSRDPPYNEQFF.